This is a list of T cell receptor beta chains from one sample in a study of blood T cell repertoires in COVID-19. Some clones are missing from TCRdb's copy, which holds only in-frame ones; the method was immunoSEQ multiplex PCR. The sample contains 150,000 or so clones, around 80% of which appear only once. Sequenced material: PBMCs or T cells enriched from blood (not recorded which). These receptors came from a woman aged 60-75 years who had recovered from COVID-19. The CDR3 runs from the conserved cysteine through the conserved F or W. Fields, in order: J gene, clone size, V gene, D gene, CDR3 DNA, CDR3 protein. The D gene is left open where the match is weak. The size entry is marked missing in some rows and otherwise reads once, few, many or a size class.

j_call: TRBJ2-1; clone_size: .; v_call: TRBV28; d_call: TRBD2; cdr3_nt: TGTGCCAGCAGGGGCGGGAGCTGGCATGAGCAGTTCTTC; cdr3_aa: CASRGGSWHEQFF
j_call: TRBJ1-5; clone_size: few; v_call: TRBV5-6; d_call: TRBD1; cdr3_nt: TGTGCCAGCAGCCGCCTGGCGGACAGGGCGAATCAGCCCCAGCATTTT; cdr3_aa: CASSRLADRANQPQHF
j_call: TRBJ1-1; clone_size: .; v_call: TRBV18; d_call: TRBD1; cdr3_nt: TGTGCCAGCTCCCAGACACAGGGGTTTTACACTGAAGCTTTCTTT; cdr3_aa: CASSQTQGFYTEAFF
j_call: TRBJ2-7; clone_size: .; v_call: TRBV10-3; d_call: .; cdr3_nt: TGTGCCGCGGGAGGGGACAGGAGCTACGAGCAGTACTTC; cdr3_aa: CAAGGDRSYEQYF
j_call: TRBJ2-7; clone_size: .; v_call: TRBV5-4; d_call: .; cdr3_nt: TGTGCCAGCAGCCGGGGGGCCTCCTACGAGCAGTACTTC; cdr3_aa: CASSRGASYEQYF
j_call: TRBJ2-7; clone_size: .; v_call: TRBV9; d_call: .; cdr3_nt: TGTGCCAGCAGCCCCGAGGTTTTCGCCGAGCAGTACTTC; cdr3_aa: CASSPEVFAEQYF
j_call: TRBJ1-4; clone_size: .; v_call: TRBV6-4; d_call: .; cdr3_nt: TGTGCCAGCAGTGCCGAACATGGCGAAAAACTGTTTTTT; cdr3_aa: CASSAEHGEKLFF
j_call: TRBJ2-3; clone_size: .; v_call: TRBV5-1; d_call: TRBD2; cdr3_nt: TGCGCCAGCAGCCGGGGACTAGCGGGAGGGGTCACAGATACGCAGTATTTT; cdr3_aa: CASSRGLAGGVTDTQYF
j_call: TRBJ2-7; clone_size: few; v_call: TRBV2; d_call: .; cdr3_nt: TGTGCCAGCCTCCGGTCGGCTAGCTCCTACGAGCAGTACTTC; cdr3_aa: CASLRSASSYEQYF
j_call: TRBJ1-5; clone_size: .; v_call: TRBV28; d_call: .; cdr3_nt: TGTGCCAGCAGTTTATTCAGGGGAAGCTGGCAGCCCCAGCATTTT; cdr3_aa: CASSLFRGSWQPQHF
j_call: TRBJ2-6; clone_size: .; v_call: TRBV5-1; d_call: .; cdr3_nt: TGCGCCAGCAGCTCCCAATCCAACTCTGGGGCCAACGTCCTGACTTTC; cdr3_aa: CASSSQSNSGANVLTF
j_call: TRBJ2-1; clone_size: .; v_call: TRBV2; d_call: TRBD1; cdr3_nt: TGTGCCAGCAGAATCGACAGGGGTCTGGGTGGTGAGCAGTTCTTC; cdr3_aa: CASRIDRGLGGEQFF
j_call: TRBJ2-5; clone_size: .; v_call: TRBV19; d_call: TRBD1; cdr3_nt: TGTGCCAGTAGTTTAAGACAGGGGGGATACCAAGAGACCCAGTACTTC; cdr3_aa: CASSLRQGGYQETQYF
j_call: TRBJ2-7; clone_size: .; v_call: TRBV18; d_call: .; cdr3_nt: TGTGCCAGCTCACCACTCCGAGACTCCCTCGACGAGCAGTACTTC; cdr3_aa: CASSPLRDSLDEQYF
j_call: TRBJ1-4; clone_size: once; v_call: TRBV5-1; d_call: .; cdr3_nt: TGCGCCAGCAGCTTGGGGGCGAATGAAAAACTGTTTTTT; cdr3_aa: CASSLGANEKLFF
j_call: TRBJ1-2; clone_size: .; v_call: TRBV30; d_call: TRBD1; cdr3_nt: TGTGCCTGGAGAACAGGGGCCAACTATGGCTACACCTTC; cdr3_aa: CAWRTGANYGYTF
j_call: TRBJ2-1; clone_size: few; v_call: TRBV10-3; d_call: .; cdr3_nt: TGTGCCATCTCAGTTGACTCCGTCTACAATGAGCAGTTCTTC; cdr3_aa: CAISVDSVYNEQFF
j_call: TRBJ1-1; clone_size: .; v_call: TRBV6-1; d_call: .; cdr3_nt: TGTGCCAGCAGTGAATCATGGAACACTGAAGCTTTCTTT; cdr3_aa: CASSESWNTEAFF
j_call: TRBJ1-2; clone_size: .; v_call: TRBV28; d_call: .; cdr3_nt: TGTGCCAGCAGCCCTCTACAGGGATCGGGGGGCTACACCTTC; cdr3_aa: CASSPLQGSGGYTF
j_call: TRBJ2-7; clone_size: once; v_call: TRBV27; d_call: .; cdr3_nt: TGTGCCAGCAGTTCTAGAGCGGAGCAGTACTTC; cdr3_aa: CASSSRAEQYF